This TCR beta chain stems from a study of cytomegalovirus exposure and HLA in healthy donors. Findings of the study overall: For TCR beta chains, V- and J-gene trimming was later linked to a missense DCLRE1C variant. Many donors shared some public TCRs, even though most TCR sequences were rare.

This clone came up once. The antigen remains undetermined. 13 Jbeta primers and 60 Vbeta primers were used for the PCR. The table came from immunoSEQ multiplex PCR; TCRdb's copy has only in-frame clones and leaves some out. The sample has approximately 220,000 clones, about 83% seen once. There are 14 residues in the CDR3. The germline V gene has CDR1 ENHRY and CDR2 SYGVKD. The sequence was collected from a girl aged 5 to 17 in good health and CMV-seronegative. Sample: PBMCs. The genes are TRBV10-3 and TRBJ2-5; D might be TRBD1 (5 bases). TRBJ2-7 matches the DNA end more closely, so the J call is doubtful. This CDR3 is CAISESRGSDEQYF. The DNA for the CDR3 is TGTGCCATCAGTGAGTCAAGGGGATCGGACGAGCAGTACTTC.